Included here is one T cell receptor beta chain sequence, with context. This specimen comes from a study of blood T cell repertoires in COVID-19. At the level of the study: Sites in the United States, Italy and Spain provided acute and convalescent COVID-19 samples.

Germline values: CDR1 MNHEY, CDR2 SVGAGI. This CDR3 spans 14 amino acids. V dropped 4 bases and J dropped 5; count of bases not matched to a gene: 7. Seattle participants joined during active infection and were tracked over time. Produced via immunoSEQ multiplex PCR; TCRdb's table is partial and in-frame only. The sample records under 300,000 clones, 70% to 90% being singletons. The genes are TRBV6-5 and TRBJ2-7; 8 bases fit TRBD1. Sequenced: peripheral blood. The sequence was obtained from a woman aged 25 to 39 with COVID-19, enrolled during active disease. This CDR3 is CASSFWDRSNEQYF. CDR3 DNA: TGTGCCAGCAGTTTTTGGGACAGGAGCAACGAGCAGTACTTC.